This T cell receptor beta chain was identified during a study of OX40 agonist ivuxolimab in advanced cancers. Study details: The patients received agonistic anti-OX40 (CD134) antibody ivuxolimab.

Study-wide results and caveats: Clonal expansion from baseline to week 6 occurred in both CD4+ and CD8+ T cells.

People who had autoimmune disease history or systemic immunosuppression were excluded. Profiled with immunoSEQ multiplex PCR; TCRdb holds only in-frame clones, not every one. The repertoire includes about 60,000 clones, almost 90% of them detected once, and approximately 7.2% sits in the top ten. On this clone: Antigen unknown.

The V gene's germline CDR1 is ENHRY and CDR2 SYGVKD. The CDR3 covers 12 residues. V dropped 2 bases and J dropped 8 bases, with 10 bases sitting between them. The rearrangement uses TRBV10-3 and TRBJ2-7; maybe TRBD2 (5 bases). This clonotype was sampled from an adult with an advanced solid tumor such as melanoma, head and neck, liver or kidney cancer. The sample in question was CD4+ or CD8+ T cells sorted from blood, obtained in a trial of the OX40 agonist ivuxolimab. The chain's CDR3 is CAISETGNKQYF. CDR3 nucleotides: TGTGCCATCAGTGAGACCGGGAACAAGCAGTACTTC.